Following are 2 T cell receptor beta chains from one sample sequenced in a study of blood T cell repertoires in COVID-19. Produced via immunoSEQ multiplex PCR; TCRdb's table is partial and in-frame only. The sample comprises 200,000 to 250,000 clones, about 79% of which are singletons, and 1.3% rests with the top ten. Sequenced input: PBMCs or T cells enriched from blood (not recorded which). The source is a woman aged 40 to 49 with acute COVID-19.

The chain joins TRBV28 to TRBJ2-7; 8 bases align to TRBD2. The germline CDR1 and CDR2 sequences are MDHEN and SYDVKM. The CDR3 is 14 amino acids. With V trimmed by 2 bases and J by 6 bases, 6 bases remained unmatched. CDR3 region: CASSLGAGDREQYF. CDR3 in DNA: TGTGCCAGCAGTTTAGGAGCGGGAGATCGCGAGCAGTACTTC.

On this clone: This CDR3 is also generated by other DNA sequences in the sample. The chain is built from TRBV24-1 and TRBJ2-3, with D possibly TRBD2 on 6 matching bases. This CDR3 is 13 amino acids long. Germline V CDR1 and CDR2: KGHDR, SFDVKD. Deletions cut 6 bases from V and 3 bases from J, with 9 bases between. The chain's CDR3 is CATSTGRTDTQYF. The CDR3 coding sequence is TGTGCCACCAGTACGGGGAGGACAGATACGCAGTATTTT.